The text below deals with one T cell receptor (beta chain). Its matching antigen is unknown. The V gene lost 0 bases and the J gene lost 1 base, with 9 bases spanning the gap. Germline V gene lookup returns CDR1 SGHRS and CDR2 YFSETQ. The CDR3 contains 15 residues. This sample is part of a study of cytomegalovirus exposure and HLA in healthy donors. Study-level findings and limits: The finding came from a later analysis; first-cohort TCR clusters tended to co-occur in the 130 or so validation repertoires.

The repertoire was sequenced with immunoSEQ multiplex PCR; TCRdb's copy has only in-frame clones and lacks some. The sample has about 260,000 clones; about nine tenths are singletons. This chain joins TRBV5-1 and TRBJ2-3; no clear D gene. What was sequenced was PBMCs. The receptor's source is a woman aged 25 to 39 in good health and CMV-seronegative. This CDR3 is CASSLVGQGTDTQYF. The CDR3 DNA is TGCGCCAGCAGCTTGGTCGGTCAGGGCACAGATACGCAGTATTTT.